This TCR beta chain was obtained from a study of vaccination and CD4 T cells after COVID-19. Study at large: Vaccinees got either two BNT162b2 doses or two mRNA-1273 doses. Cells received overlapping spike peptides from SARS-CoV-2, HCoV-NL63, HCoV-OC43 and HCoV-229E as stimulation.

With the Oncomine TCR Beta short-read assay, DNA from cultured CD4+ T cells was sequenced. CD4+ T cells were cultured, and genomic DNA was extracted from them. A single record per CDR3 protein comes from TCRdb applying MiXCR to the PCR reads. The sample lists over 9,000 distinct CDR3 sequences; under 40% were seen once. This CDR3 is built from 17 residues. On this clonotype: What it recognizes is unknown.

Described treatment: 10-day PBMC culture with coronavirus spike peptide pools or control peptides (ViraFEST assay). CD4+ T-cell collection from the unexposed donor predated the COVID-19 pandemic (2011-2018). ViraFEST used peptide pools to expand antigen-specific T cells before TCR sequencing. The clonotype originates from a human donor in good health. Specimen: CD4+ T cells from blood, cultured in vitro. The chain links TRBV21-1 to TRBJ2-1; TRBD2 is taken as the D call from the table, unchecked against the DNA. TRBV21-1 counts as a pseudogene. The CDR3 bases are TGTGCCAGCGGCGGGTCGGGAGTCCAGCGGGCAACAATTGAGCAGTTCTTC. It specifies CASGGSGVQRATIEQFF.